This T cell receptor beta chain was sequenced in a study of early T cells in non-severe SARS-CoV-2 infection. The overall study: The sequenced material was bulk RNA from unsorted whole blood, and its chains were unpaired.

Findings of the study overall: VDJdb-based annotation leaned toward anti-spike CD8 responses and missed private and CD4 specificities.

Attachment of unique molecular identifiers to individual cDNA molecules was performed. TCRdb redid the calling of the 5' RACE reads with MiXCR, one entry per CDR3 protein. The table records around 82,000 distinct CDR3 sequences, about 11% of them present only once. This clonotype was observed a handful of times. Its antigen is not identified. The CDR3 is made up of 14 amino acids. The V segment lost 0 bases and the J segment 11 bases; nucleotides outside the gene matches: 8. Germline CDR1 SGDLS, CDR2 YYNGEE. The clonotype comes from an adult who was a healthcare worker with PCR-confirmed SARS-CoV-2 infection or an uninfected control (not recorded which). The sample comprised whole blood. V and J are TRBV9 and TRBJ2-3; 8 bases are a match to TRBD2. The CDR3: CASSVDGGAFEQYF. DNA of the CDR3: TGTGCCAGCAGCGTAGACGGGGGGGCTTTTGAGCAGTATTTT. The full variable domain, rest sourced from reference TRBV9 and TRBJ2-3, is DSGVTQTPKHLITATGQRVTLRCSPRSGDLSVYWYQQSLDQGLQFLIQYYNGEERAKGNILERFSAQQFPDLHSELNLSSLELGDSALYFCASSVDGGAFEQYFGPGTRLTVL.